This T cell receptor (beta chain) came from a study of blood T cell repertoires in COVID-19. Here immunoSEQ multiplex PCR was the method, and the copy in TCRdb shows in-frame clones only, minus some. The sample contains about 200,000 clones, 85% to 90% of which appear only once. Trimming at V came to 1 base and at J to 4 bases, leaving 5 bases not matched to a gene. Germline V CDR1 and CDR2: LNHDA, SQIVND (reference sequence). This CDR3 is 17 amino acids long. A single count supports this clone. The chain employs TRBV19 and TRBJ2-1; the match to TRBD2 covers 12 bases. Sequenced: peripheral blood. This TCR came from a human donor in a cohort sampled during active COVID-19. The CDR3 sequence is CASSIVGLAGGYNEQFF. CDR3 DNA sequence: TGTGCCAGTAGTATAGTGGGACTAGCGGGCGGGTACAATGAGCAGTTCTTC.